The 18 T cell receptor beta chains presented below share a single source sample, sequenced in a study of T-cell reconstitution after alpha-beta-depleted transplantation in children. Preparing the TCRbeta library involved the use of unique molecular identifiers. TCRdb called the PCR reads again in MiXCR, with one record for every CDR3 protein. Of roughly 300,000 distinct CDR3 sequences listed, more than 9% are singletons. Sequencing used PBMCs from the stem cell graft donor, obtained from the stem cell graft. Receptors originate from a human donor who donated a stem cell graft to a child with SCID.

In this sample, this clonotype turned up a few times. The chain uses TRBV20-1 and TRBJ2-7; D not resolved. CDR1 and CDR2 (germline): DFQATT, SNEGSKA (reference sequence). The CDR3 covers 13 residues. Trimming shortened V by 7 bases and J by 1 base, and 14 bases separated the two germline ends. CDR3 in DNA: TGCAGTGTCCCCGAACCCTTATCCTACGAGCAGTACTTC. It is translated as CSVPEPLSYEQYF.

The chain combines TRBV20-1 with TRBJ1-1, with 7 bases aligning to TRBD1. J gave up 1 base and V 2 bases, and 10 bases lay outside the gene matches. Germline V lookup: CDR1 DFQATT, CDR2 SNEGSKA (reference sequence). This CDR3 has 16 amino acids. In DNA, the CDR3 is TGCAGTGCTAGATTCTTCGACAGGGTGAGGAACACTGAAGCTTTCTTT. As protein: CSARFFDRVRNTEAFF.

This clonotype was picked up a small number of times. This chain uses TRBV2 with TRBJ1-1; 11 positions agree with TRBD1. CDR3 length: 14 amino acids. Per the germline V gene, CDR1 is SNHLY and CDR2 is FYNNEI. Trimming at V came to 3 bases and at J to 4 bases, leaving 1 base not matched to a gene. The CDR3 is CASSEGTGGTEAFF. DNA for the CDR3: TGTGCCAGCAGTGAGGGGACAGGGGGCACTGAAGCTTTCTTT.

The sample holds many counts of this clonotype. This chain joins TRBV7-9 and TRBJ1-1, with 7 bases that match TRBD1. This CDR3 is 15 amino acids long. Germline lookup yields CDR1 SEHNR and CDR2 FQNEAQ (reference sequence). V was pared by 5 bases and J by 0 bases, with 6 bases of the junction left unmatched. CDR3 bases: TGTGCCAGCAGCGGTCAGGGGGGGCTGAACACTGAAGCTTTCTTT. It translates to CASSGQGGLNTEAFF.

This clonotype was found many times. Here the CDR3 DNA reads TGTGCCAGCAGCTTGACAAGCGTCGGCACCGGGGAGCTGTTTTTT. It is translated as CASSLTSVGTGELFF. The chain has TRBV5-5 and TRBJ2-2, with D unresolved. Germline V gives CDR1 SGHKS, CDR2 YYEKEE (reference sequence). V was pared by 1 base and J by 4 bases, with 11 bases between. The CDR3 spans 15 residues.

This clonotype was observed many times. The chain is built from TRBV11-2 and TRBJ2-1; weak D call: TRBD2 (5 bases). This CDR3 has 13 residues. Germline V gives CDR1 SGHAT, CDR2 FQNNGV. V lost 3 bases, J lost 3 bases, and 6 bases lay in between. The CDR3 spells CASSFRDYNEQFF. In DNA, the CDR3 is TGTGCCAGCAGCTTCCGGGACTACAATGAGCAGTTCTTC. The entire variable domain, with the rest obtained from reference TRBV11-2 and TRBJ2-1, is as follows: EAGVAQSPRYKIIEKRQSVAFWCNPISGHATLYWYQQILGQGPKLLIQFQNNGVVDDSQLPKDRFSAERLKGVDSTLKIQPAKLEDSAVYLCASSFRDYNEQFFGPGTRLTVL.

This clonotype has a handful of counts. This chain joins TRBV7-9 and TRBJ2-1, with 7 positions matching TRBD1. Germline loops: CDR1 SEHNR, CDR2 FQNEAQ (reference sequence). Trimming cost V 4 bases and J 2 bases; bases outside gene matches: 8. The CDR3 consists of 16 residues. CDR3 sequence: CASSSHLGTAYNEQFF. CDR3 DNA sequence: TGTGCCAGCAGCTCACATCTCGGGACAGCCTACAATGAGCAGTTCTTC.

This clonotype has just a few counts. The chain couples TRBV5-1 to TRBJ2-5; no definite D call. This CDR3 is 13 amino acids long. Germline V CDR1 and CDR2: SGHRS, YFSETQ. Deletions cut 4 bases from V and 4 bases from J, with 11 bases between. The CDR3 region is CASSSNRRETQYF. The CDR3 DNA follows: TGCGCCAGCAGCAGTAACCGCAGAGAGACCCAGTACTTC.

This clonotype was picked up many times. J is TRBJ1-2 and V is TRBV12-3 or TRBV12-4; maybe TRBD1 (6 bases). V was pared by 2 bases and J by 4 bases, with 17 bases between. This CDR3 comprises 16 residues. CDR3 DNA sequence: TGTGCCAGCAGTTTAAGCGCTTGGACAGAGGTCTATGGCTACACCTTC. This gives the protein CASSLSAWTEVYGYTF.

The chain has TRBV27 and TRBJ2-1, with 7 positions matching TRBD1. V was pared by 5 bases and J by 2 bases, with 9 bases of the junction left unmatched. Per the germline V gene, CDR1 is MNHEY and CDR2 is SMNVEV (reference sequence). The CDR3 sequence is 16 residues long. CDR3 DNA: TGTGCCAGCAGTGTTCGACAGGGTGGGGCCTACAATGAGCAGTTCTTC. Residues: CASSVRQGGAYNEQFF.

The chain is built from TRBV7-9 and TRBJ2-7, with D unresolved. The CDR3 has 14 amino acids. Looked up from germline, CDR1 is SEHNR and CDR2 is FQNEAQ (reference sequence). Trimming cost V 4 bases and J 4 bases, with 14 bases left between them. CDR3 sequence (DNA): TGTGCCAGCAGCTCCCAGGCGCAGACGTACGAGCAGTACTTC. This gives the protein CASSSQAQTYEQYF.

This clonotype has ten or more counts. This chain uses TRBV10-3 with TRBJ2-3, with D possibly matching TRBD2 (5 bases). CDR3 length: 14 amino acids. V was trimmed by 9 bases and J by 6 bases, leaving 19 bases between them. CDR1 is ENHRY, CDR2 SYGVKD, per germline. This CDR3 reads CAIREEGTMDTQYF. The DNA for the CDR3 is TGTGCCATTAGAGAAGAGGGAACGATGGATACGCAGTATTTT.

This clonotype was picked up a small number of times. V gene TRBV5-6 combines with J gene TRBJ2-1, with a tentative D call TRBD2 (5 bases). The CDR3 extends over 16 amino acids. CDR1 SGHDT and CDR2 YYEEEE come from the germline V gene. V shed 5 bases and J shed 1 base, with 16 bases lying between them. CDR3: CASRSGWGESYNEQFF. In DNA, the CDR3 is TGTGCCAGCAGGTCGGGTTGGGGAGAGTCCTACAATGAGCAGTTCTTC.

This clonotype was observed at least ten times. The chain carries TRBV12-3 or TRBV12-4 and TRBJ2-3; 9 bases agree with TRBD1. The CDR3 totals 15 residues. V gave up 5 bases and J gave up 0 bases; unmatched junction bases: 3. CDR3: CASSQGTGSTDTQYF. The CDR3 DNA sequence: TGTGCCAGCAGTCAGGGGACAGGGAGCACAGATACGCAGTATTTT.

This clonotype was observed a handful of times. The chain carries TRBV12-3 or TRBV12-4 and TRBJ2-3; 8 bases align to TRBD2. The CDR3 covers 15 residues. V was pared by 4 bases and J by 6 bases, with 9 bases of the junction left unmatched. The CDR3 DNA follows: TGTGCCAGCAGTTCCCTATCCCGGGAGGGTGATACGCAGTATTTT. Amino acids: CASSSLSREGDTQYF.

The chain links TRBV5-6 to TRBJ2-6; a weak D match, TRBD2 (6 bases). Trimming removed 2 bases from V and 0 bases from J, with 12 bases in between. This CDR3 spans 17 amino acids. Germline V gene lookup returns CDR1 SGHDT and CDR2 YYEEEE. The CDR3 sequence is CASSLGTFSSGANVLTF. CDR3 bases: TGTGCCAGCAGCTTAGGGACTTTCTCCTCTGGGGCCAACGTCCTGACTTTC.

Ten or more counts support this clonotype. The V call is TRBV24-1, the J call TRBJ2-1; D is possibly TRBD1 (5 bases). CDR1 KGHDR and CDR2 SFDVKD come from the germline V gene. Trimming pared 0 bases from V and 12 bases from J, leaving 14 bases between. The CDR3 spans 14 residues. The CDR3 reads CATSDLVKGQGQFF. The CDR3 coding sequence is TGTGCCACCAGTGATTTGGTAAAGGGGCAAGGGCAGTTCTTC.

This clonotype appeared a few times. The genes are TRBV9 and TRBJ2-3; TRBD1 agrees at 10 bases. This CDR3 spans 16 amino acids. The germline gives CDR1 SGDLS, CDR2 YYNGEE. V gave up 3 bases and J gave up 3 bases; unmatched junction bases: 7. As DNA, the CDR3 is TGTGCCAGCAGCGCGGGGACAGGGGTTTTGACAGATACGCAGTATTTT. Translation gives CASSAGTGVLTDTQYF.